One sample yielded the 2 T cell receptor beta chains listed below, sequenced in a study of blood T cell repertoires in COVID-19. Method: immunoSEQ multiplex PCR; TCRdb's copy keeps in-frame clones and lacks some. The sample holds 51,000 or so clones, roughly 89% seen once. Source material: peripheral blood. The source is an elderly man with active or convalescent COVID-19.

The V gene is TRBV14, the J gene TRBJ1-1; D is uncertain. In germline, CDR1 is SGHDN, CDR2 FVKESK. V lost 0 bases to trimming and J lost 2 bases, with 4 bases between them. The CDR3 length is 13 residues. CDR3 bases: TGTGCCAGCAGCCAAGATCATAACACTGAAGCTTTCTTT. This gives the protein CASSQDHNTEAFF.

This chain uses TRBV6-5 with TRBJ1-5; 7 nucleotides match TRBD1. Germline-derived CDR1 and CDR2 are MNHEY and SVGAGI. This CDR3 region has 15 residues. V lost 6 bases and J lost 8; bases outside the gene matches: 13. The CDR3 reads CASSRGTDAREPQHF. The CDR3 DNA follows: TGTGCCAGCAGCCGAGGGACAGACGCACGGGAGCCCCAGCATTTT.